One and the same sample provided the 16 T cell receptor beta chains below, sequenced in a study of T cells in Graves' hyperthyroidism and ophthalmopathy. Authors of the study amplified TCR beta CDR3 regions from RNA transcripts. HTBI primers were the set used in a first-round RT-PCR of the TCR CDR3. TCRdb re-called the multiplex PCR reads through MiXCR, storing one row per CDR3 protein. Of approximately 610,000 distinct CDR3 sequences listed, 15% to 20% were seen once; the top ten hold 18%. The sample taken for sequencing was blood. Every receptor here comes from a woman in her late teens or twenties with Graves' hyperthyroidism.

In this sample, this clonotype turned up many times. The chain combines TRBV5-1 with TRBJ2-1; 8 nucleotides align to TRBD2. The V gene's germline CDR1 is SGHRS and CDR2 YFSETQ. The CDR3 has 15 amino acids. Losses at the gene ends were 0 bases for V and 4 bases for J; bases not matched to a gene: 3. CDR3 region: CASSLELAGYNEQFF. CDR3 coding DNA: TGCGCCAGCAGCTTGGAGCTAGCGGGTTACAATGAGCAGTTCTTC.

This clonotype has a count of ten or more. The J gene is TRBJ1-5, the V gene TRBV6-1; the match to TRBD1 covers 9 bases. The CDR3 covers 16 residues. Per the germline V gene, CDR1 is MNHNS and CDR2 is SASEGT. V shed 10 bases and J 0 bases; nucleotides not matched to a gene: 10. CDR3 nucleotides: TGTGCCACCAAGAGCTGGACAGGGGCTAGCAATCAGCCCCAGCATTTT. Its protein is CATKSWTGASNQPQHF.

This clonotype has at least ten counts. The chain recombines TRBV25-1 with TRBJ2-3, with TRBD2 identical over 13 bases. The CDR3 runs 20 residues. V was pared by 3 bases and J by 1 base, with 13 bases of the junction left unmatched. Germline V gene data show CDR1 as MGHDK and CDR2 as SYGVNS. CDR3 bases: TGTGCCAGCAGTGACCAAACCGGGACTAGCGGGAACCGTGGCACAGATACGCAGTATTTT. Amino acid sequence: CASSDQTGTSGNRGTDTQYF. Based on the CDR3 plus reference TRBV25-1 and TRBJ2-3, the full variable domain is EADIYQTPRYLVIGTGKKITLECSQTMGHDKMYWYQQDPGMELHLIHYSYGVNSTEKGDLSSESTVSRIRTEHFPLTLESARPSHTSQYLCASSDQTGTSGNRGTDTQYFGPGTRLTVL.

At least ten counts were recorded for this clonotype. The J gene is TRBJ2-5, the V gene TRBV5-1; 8 bases align to TRBD1. Germline V gene sequence: CDR1 SGHRS, CDR2 YFSETQ. The V segment lost 4 bases and the J segment 5 bases; nucleotides outside the gene matches: 4. This CDR3 comprises 13 residues. CDR3 DNA: TGCGCCAGCAGCCCAGGGGGCGTCGAGACCCAGTACTTC. It specifies CASSPGGVETQYF.

Many counts were recorded for this clonotype. The CDR3 sequence is CSARGRLSSYEQYF. CDR3 nucleotide sequence: TGCAGTGCTAGAGGCCGGCTGAGCTCCTACGAGCAGTACTTC. The chain couples TRBV20-1 to TRBJ2-7; D is uncertain. This CDR3 is built from 14 residues. The V end lost 1 base, the J end lost 0 bases, and 10 bases lay between the germline ends. CDR1 and CDR2 from the germline V gene are DFQATT and SNEGSKA (reference sequence).

Ten or more counts support this clonotype. CDR3 sequence reads: CASSLIGQGEAKNIQYF. As DNA, the CDR3 is TGTGCCAGCAGCTTAATCGGACAGGGGGAGGCCAAAAACATTCAGTACTTC. J is TRBJ2-4 and V is TRBV7-2; 10 bases are a match to TRBD1. Germline V gives CDR1 SGHTA, CDR2 FQGNSA. Trimming took 2 bases from V and 1 from J; bases not matched to a gene: 5. The CDR3 consists of 17 residues.

The chain links TRBV12-3 or TRBV12-4 to TRBJ1-2; no clear D gene. The V end was cut by 3 bases, the J end by 3 bases, with 8 bases between. This CDR3 has 13 amino acids. The CDR3 nucleotides read TGTGCCAGCAGTTTGGGGAGGCACTATGGCTACACCTTC. It translates to CASSLGRHYGYTF.

The chain couples TRBV28 to TRBJ1-3; TRBD1 aligns across 7 bases. CDR1 is MDHEN, CDR2 SYDVKM, per germline. With V trimmed by 6 bases and J by 8 bases, 13 bases remained unmatched. The CDR3 consists of 15 residues. CDR3 sequence: CASRNDRAPRDTIYF. The DNA for the CDR3 is TGTGCCAGCAGGAATGACAGGGCCCCACGGGACACCATATATTTT.

This clonotype was counted ten times or more. This chain links TRBV6-1 with TRBJ1-1; D gene ambiguous. The V end lost 1 base, the J end lost 11 bases, and 11 bases lay between the germline ends. This CDR3 region has 12 residues. Germline CDR1 is MNHNS and CDR2 is SASEGT. The CDR3 coding sequence is TGTGCCAGCAGTGAAGGACCTAGAGACGCTTTCTTT. Protein sequence: CASSEGPRDAFF.

The V gene is TRBV7-9, the J gene TRBJ1-4, with D uncertain. The CDR3 length is 14 residues. CDR1 is SEHNR and CDR2 is FQNEAQ in the germline V gene (reference sequence). Trimming removed 1 base from V and 7 bases from J, with 10 bases in between. The CDR3 region is CASSLVSVSEKLFF. The CDR3 coding sequence is TGTGCCAGCAGCTTAGTGTCGGTTTCTGAAAAACTGTTTTTT.

V is TRBV20-1 and J is TRBJ2-1, with D perhaps TRBD2 (5 bases). The CDR3 is 17 residues long. Germline loops: CDR1 DFQATT, CDR2 SNEGSKA (reference sequence). The germline V and J ends were trimmed by 1 base and 0 bases, with 16 bases remaining between them. In DNA, the CDR3 is TGCAGTGCTAGAGTCCAGAGGGCAACGAGCTCCTACAATGAGCAGTTCTTC. Protein sequence: CSARVQRATSSYNEQFF.

The CDR3 coding sequence is TGCGCCAGCAGTTCTGGACAGGACCACTCTGGAAACACCATATATTTT. Amino acids: CASSSGQDHSGNTIYF. The chain has TRBV5-1 and TRBJ1-3, with 7 bases matching TRBD1. This CDR3 is 16 amino acids long. Germline lookup yields CDR1 SGHRS and CDR2 YFSETQ. With V trimmed by 5 bases and J by 0 bases, 8 bases remained unmatched.

The table lists this clonotype with many counts. The gene calls are TRBV11-2 and TRBJ2-3, with TRBD2 as a possible D gene (5 bases). V shed 5 bases and J shed 5 bases, with 20 bases lying between them. The CDR3 covers 16 residues. CDR1 and CDR2 (germline): SGHAT, FQNNGV. The CDR3: CASSQAAGERGDTQYF. The CDR3 DNA follows: TGTGCCAGCAGCCAAGCCGCCGGGGAGCGAGGAGATACGCAGTATTTT.

Ten or more counts support this clonotype. The chain uses TRBV3-1 and TRBJ1-4; weak D call: TRBD1 (5 bases). Per germline, CDR1 LGHDT and CDR2 YNNKEL (reference sequence). The CDR3 spans 15 residues. Trimming cost V 4 bases and J 6 bases, with 15 bases left between them. CDR3 sequence reads: CASSPGRDEDEKLFF. DNA of the CDR3: TGTGCCAGCAGCCCAGGGAGGGACGAGGATGAAAAACTGTTTTTT.

This clonotype was detected many times. The rearrangement joins TRBV5-1 to TRBJ2-7; 8 nucleotides match TRBD2. The CDR3 contains 15 residues. V lost 0 bases to trimming and J lost 2 bases; unmatched junction nucleotides: 4. The germline CDR1 and CDR2 sequences are SGHRS and YFSETQ. The CDR3 sequence is CASSLELAAPYEQYF. The CDR3, as DNA: TGCGCCAGCAGCTTGGAACTAGCGGCCCCCTACGAGCAGTACTTC. Based on the CDR3 plus reference TRBV5-1 and TRBJ2-7, the full variable domain is KAGVTQTPRYLIKTRGQQVTLSCSPISGHRSVSWYQQTPGQGLQFLFEYFSETQRNKGNFPGRFSGRQFSNSRSEMNVSTLELGDSALYLCASSLELAAPYEQYFGPGTRLTVT.

This clonotype was found many times. J is TRBJ2-7 and V is TRBV10-2; D may match TRBD1 or TRBD2 (6 bases each). Germline V gives CDR1 WSHSY, CDR2 SAAADI. The CDR3 length is 12 residues. Trimming removed 6 bases at V and 4 bases at J, with 10 bases between. The CDR3 DNA is TGCGCCAGCAGCCAGGGGAGGTACGAGCAGTACTTC. Protein sequence: CASSQGRYEQYF.